The present TCR beta chain was sequenced within a study of OX40 agonist ivuxolimab in advanced cancers. The assay was immunoSEQ multiplex PCR, and TCRdb's table has in-frame clones only and misses some. Here the sample spans some 82,000 clones, around 94% being singletons. Study results and caveats: Antigen specificity remained undetermined for the expanded peripheral T cells.

Note on this clone: The antigen is undetermined.

This CDR3 has 15 residues. Per germline, CDR1 MNHEY and CDR2 SMNVEV (reference sequence). V was shortened by 5 bases and J by 4 bases, with 17 bases between the two germline ends. The rearrangement uses TRBV27 and TRBJ1-2, with D possibly TRBD1 on 6 matching bases. This specimen was CD4+ or CD8+ T cells sorted from blood, taken in a trial of the OX40 agonist ivuxolimab. This receptor was identified in an adult with an advanced solid tumor such as melanoma, head and neck, liver or kidney cancer. The CDR3 nucleotides are TGTGCCAGCAGTGACACGGGACACACCGCCTATGGCTACACCTTC. Its protein product is CASSDTGHTAYGYTF.